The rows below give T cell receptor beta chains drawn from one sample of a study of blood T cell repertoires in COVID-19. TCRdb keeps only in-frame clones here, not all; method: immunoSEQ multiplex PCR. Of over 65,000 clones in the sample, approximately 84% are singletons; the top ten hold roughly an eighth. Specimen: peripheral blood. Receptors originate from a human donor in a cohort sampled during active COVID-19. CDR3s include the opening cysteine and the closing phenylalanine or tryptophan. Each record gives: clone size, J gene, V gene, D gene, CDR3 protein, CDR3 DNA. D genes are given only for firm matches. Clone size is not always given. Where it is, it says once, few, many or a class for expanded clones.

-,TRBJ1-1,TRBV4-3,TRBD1,CASSQNPTGGTEAFF,TGCGCCAGCAGCCAAAACCCGACAGGGGGCACTGAAGCTTTCTTT
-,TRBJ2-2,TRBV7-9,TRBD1,CASSFSGTGPNTGELFF,TGTGCCAGCAGCTTTTCGGGGACAGGACCGAACACCGGGGAGCTGTTTTTT
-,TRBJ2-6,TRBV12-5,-,CASARQGTSLGANVLTF,TGTGCTAGTGCAAGGCAGGGTACCTCTCTGGGGGCCAACGTCCTGACTTTC
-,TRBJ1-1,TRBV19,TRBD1,CASSPTGARPYEAFF,TGTGCCAGTAGTCCCACAGGGGCCCGTCCTTATGAAGCTTTCTTT
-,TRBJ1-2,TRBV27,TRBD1,CASSGQGLGYTF,TGTGCCAGCAGTGGACAGGGGTTGGGCTACACCTTC
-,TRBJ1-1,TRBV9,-,CASSGTPYTEAFF,TGTGCCAGCAGCGGGACACCTTACACTGAAGCTTTCTTT
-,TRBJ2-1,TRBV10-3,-,CAATAGRTYNEQFF,TGTGCCGCTACGGCGGGACGAACGTACAATGAGCAGTTCTTC
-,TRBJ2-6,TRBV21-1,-,CASSKEKDTSGANVLTF,TGTGCCAGCAGCAAAGAGAAGGACACCTCTGGGGCCAACGTCCTGACTTTC
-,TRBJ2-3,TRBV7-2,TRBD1,CATPPRTRGQGDTQYF,TGTGCCACCCCCCCCCGTACGAGGGGGCAGGGGGATACGCAGTATTTT
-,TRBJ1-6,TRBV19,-,CASSISAVGLGSPLHF,TGTGCCAGTAGTATCTCCGCCGTGGGGCTTGGGTCACCCCTCCACTTT
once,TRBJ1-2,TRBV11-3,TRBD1,CASSLEGGQGVYGYTF,TGTGCCAGCAGCTTAGAAGGGGGACAGGGCGTCTATGGCTACACCTTC
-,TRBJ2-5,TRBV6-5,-,CASSRRSQETQYF,TGTGCCAGCAGCCGCAGAAGCCAAGAGACCCAGTACTTC
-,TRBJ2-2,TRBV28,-,CASSSGKGELFF,TGTGCCAGCAGTTCCGGTAAAGGGGAGCTGTTTTTT
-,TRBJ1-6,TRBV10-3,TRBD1,CAISAKRGQGGNLHF,TGTGCCATCAGTGCCAAGAGGGGACAGGGTGGTAACCTCCACTTT
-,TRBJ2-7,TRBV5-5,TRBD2,CASGPTPGGALYEQYF,TGTGCCAGCGGACCAACTCCGGGGGGTGCCCTCTACGAGCAGTACTTC
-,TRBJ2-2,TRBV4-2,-,CASSQGPRGELFF,TGTGCCAGCAGCCAAGGGCCTAGGGGGGAGCTGTTTTTT
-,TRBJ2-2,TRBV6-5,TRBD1,CASSTGQYTGELFF,TGTGCCAGCAGCACGGGACAGTACACCGGGGAGCTGTTTTTT
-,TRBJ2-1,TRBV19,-,CASSGMTGNEQFF,TGTGCCAGTAGTGGAATGACGGGCAATGAGCAGTTCTTC
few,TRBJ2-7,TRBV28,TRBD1,CASSLFGTEAQQYF,TGTGCCAGCAGTTTATTTGGGACAGAAGCCCAGCAGTACTTC
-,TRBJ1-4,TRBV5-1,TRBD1,CASSLSGGHSEKLFF,TGCGCCAGCAGCTTGTCAGGGGGGCACAGTGAAAAACTGTTTTTT
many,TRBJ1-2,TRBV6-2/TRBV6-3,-,CASSYRAGGYTF,TGTGCCAGCAGTTACCGCGCAGGAGGCTACACCTTC
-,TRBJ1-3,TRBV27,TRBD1,CASSFPGQVNSGNTIYF,TGTGCCAGCAGTTTCCCGGGACAGGTTAACTCTGGAAACACCATATATTTT
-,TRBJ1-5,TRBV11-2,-,CASSLDGRQPQHF,TGTGCCAGCAGCTTAGACGGGAGGCAGCCCCAGCATTTT
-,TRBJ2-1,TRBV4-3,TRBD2,CASSQGAGLADNEQFF,TGCGCCAGCAGCCAAGGTGCTGGACTAGCGGACAATGAGCAGTTCTTC
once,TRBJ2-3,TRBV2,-,CASKRAGADTQYF,TGTGCCAGCAAACGGGCGGGCGCAGATACGCAGTATTTT
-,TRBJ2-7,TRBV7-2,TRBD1,CATSPGTGYYEQYF,TGTGCCACCTCACCCGGGACAGGGTACTACGAGCAGTACTTC
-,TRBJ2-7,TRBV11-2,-,CASSLGHYYEQYF,TGTGCCAGCAGCTTAGGGCATTACTACGAGCAGTACTTC